A selection of T cell receptor beta chains follows, all from one sample in a study of PD-L1 blockade in urothelial cancer. Measured with immunoSEQ multiplex PCR; TCRdb has only the in-frame clones, and not every one. The table lists 70,000 to 95,000 clones, 70% to 90% of them singletons, with 0.97% in the top ten. The sample in question was PBMCs, obtained around atezolizumab (anti-PD-L1) treatment. These receptor sequences come from a woman aged 80 or over with urothelial cancer. Both conserved end residues are part of each CDR3. D genes are given only for firm matches.

v_gene: TRBV6-4
d_gene: TRBD1
j_gene: TRBJ1-1
CDR3nt: TGTGCCAGCAGTGCTTCAGGACAGGATACTGAAGCTTTCTTT
CDR3aa: CASSASGQDTEAFF

v_gene: TRBV15
d_gene: -
j_gene: TRBJ2-1
CDR3nt: TGTGCCACCAGCAGGATATCGGCGGGGAATGAGCAGTTCTTC
CDR3aa: CATSRISAGNEQFF

v_gene: TRBV6-1
d_gene: -
j_gene: TRBJ1-2
CDR3nt: TGTGCCAGCAGCCCCGACAGGAACTATGGCTACACCTTC
CDR3aa: CASSPDRNYGYTF

v_gene: TRBV6-6
d_gene: TRBD2
j_gene: TRBJ2-7
CDR3nt: TGTGCCAGCAGTCGTCGAGCGGGAGAGTACGAGCAGTACTTC
CDR3aa: CASSRRAGEYEQYF

v_gene: TRBV7-8
d_gene: TRBD1
j_gene: TRBJ1-5
CDR3nt: TGTGCCAGCAGCGCGACGACAGGGCGCAATCAGCCCCAGCATTTT
CDR3aa: CASSATTGRNQPQHF

v_gene: TRBV11-2
d_gene: -
j_gene: TRBJ2-1
CDR3nt: TGTGCCAGCAGCCACGGGTCGAATGAGCAGTTCTTC
CDR3aa: CASSHGSNEQFF

v_gene: TRBV29-1
d_gene: -
j_gene: TRBJ1-2
CDR3nt: TGCAGCGCCCGAGGCGGCAGTAACTATGGCTACACCTTC
CDR3aa: CSARGGSNYGYTF

v_gene: TRBV28
d_gene: -
j_gene: TRBJ1-2
CDR3nt: TGTGCCGTCCTGAGCCGGGATGGCTACACCTTC
CDR3aa: CAVLSRDGYTF

v_gene: TRBV19
d_gene: TRBD2
j_gene: TRBJ2-2
CDR3nt: TGTGCCAGTAGTGCGCGGGAGGTAAACACCGGGGAGCTGTTTTTT
CDR3aa: CASSAREVNTGELFF

v_gene: TRBV7-3
d_gene: -
j_gene: TRBJ1-1
CDR3nt: TGTGCCAGCAGCTTAGAAGGGAGGGGGGCCCAGAACACTGAAGCTTTCTTT
CDR3aa: CASSLEGRGAQNTEAFF